Below are 25 T cell receptor beta chains sequenced from a single sample in a study of T cell changes during pregnancy in multiple sclerosis. Assay: immunoSEQ multiplex PCR; the TCRdb copy retains only in-frame clones and omits some. The top ten hold 0.9% to 0.95% of the sample, which has approximately 90,000 clones, more than 85% seen once. Sequencing was performed on peripheral blood, taken before pregnancy. The receptors shown here come from a female donor with multiple sclerosis, enrolled in a pregnancy study.

The CDR3 sequence: CAWSPGLKTYEQYF. DNA for the CDR3: TGTGCCTGGAGCCCGGGACTGAAAACCTACGAGCAGTACTTC. The chain has TRBV30 and TRBJ2-7, with a possible D match to TRBD2 (6 bases). The V and J ends lost 3 bases and 2 bases respectively, with 14 bases between them. The CDR3 contains 14 residues. Germline CDR1 is GTSNPN and CDR2 is SVGIG (reference sequence).

This clone was seen only once. The V call is TRBV6-5, the J call TRBJ2-7; D gene ambiguous. V was pared by 6 bases and J by 6 bases, with 12 bases between. This CDR3 is 12 amino acids long. Per the germline V gene, CDR1 is MNHEY and CDR2 is SVGAGI. The CDR3 here is CASRGATPEQYF. CDR3 coding DNA: TGTGCCAGCAGGGGCGCGACGCCCGAGCAGTACTTC.

Only a few counts were recorded for this clone. The chain uses TRBV27 and TRBJ2-7; TRBD1 is a possible D gene (5 bases). CDR1 is MNHEY and CDR2 is SMNVEV in the germline V gene (reference sequence). V lost 6 bases and J lost 3, with 12 bases in between. This CDR3 contains 13 residues. The DNA for the CDR3 is TGTGCCAGCAGCTCAGGGTTTCTCTACGAGCAGTACTTC. As protein: CASSSGFLYEQYF.

This chain uses TRBV15 with TRBJ1-4; 8 positions agree with TRBD1. There are 18 residues in the CDR3. Losses at the gene ends were 2 bases for V and 1 base for J; bases not matched to a gene: 9. Germline values: CDR1 LNHNV, CDR2 YYDKDF (reference sequence). The CDR3 protein is CATSRPRTGRITNEKLFF. CDR3 nucleotide sequence: TGTGCCACCAGCAGACCCCGGACAGGGCGGATAACTAATGAAAAACTGTTTTTT.

The sample holds one count of this clone. The chain uses TRBV13 and TRBJ2-7; 7 bases line up with TRBD2. Germline CDR1 and CDR2: PRHDT and FYEKMQ (reference sequence). V was clipped by 5 bases and J by 1 base; unmatched bases: 8. CDR3 length equals 15 residues. This CDR3 reads CASSEWGGSSYEQYF. DNA of the CDR3: TGTGCCAGCAGCGAATGGGGGGGGTCGTCCTACGAGCAGTACTTC.

This chain links TRBV18 with TRBJ2-5, with D unresolved. This CDR3 region has 11 residues. V was pared by 5 bases and J by 3 bases, with 4 bases between. Germline V gene sequence: CDR1 KGHSH, CDR2 LQKENI. CDR3 DNA sequence: TGTGCCAGCTCATCCGAAGAGACCCAGTACTTC. Translated: CASSSEETQYF.

The chain employs TRBV4-2 and TRBJ2-7, with 7 bases that match TRBD2. Trimming removed 5 bases from V and 6 bases from J; junction bases left unmatched: 16. This CDR3 spans 16 amino acids. Germline CDR1 and CDR2: LGHNA and YNFKEQ. The CDR3 spells CASSSVGGRAFSEQYF. The CDR3 DNA follows: TGTGCCAGCAGCTCCGTCGGGGGGAGGGCTTTTTCCGAGCAGTACTTC.

The chain employs TRBV2 and TRBJ1-2, with D possibly matching TRBD1 (6 bases). Germline CDR1 reads SNHLY; CDR2 reads FYNNEI. Trimming pared 0 bases from V and 0 bases from J, leaving 20 bases between. The CDR3 runs to 19 residues. CDR3 sequence reads: CASSEALFWGRDTNYGYTF. The CDR3 bases are TGTGCCAGCAGTGAAGCGCTTTTTTGGGGCAGGGACACTAACTATGGCTACACCTTC.

CDR3 sequence: CASSWPGLPRGRANVLTF. CDR3 DNA sequence: TGTGCCAGCAGCTGGCCGGGACTCCCCCGCGGGAGGGCCAACGTCCTGACTTTC. The V gene is TRBV5-8, the J gene TRBJ2-6; D is possibly TRBD2 (6 bases). This CDR3 has 18 amino acids. V was trimmed by 3 bases and J by 5 bases, leaving 21 bases between them. Germline V CDR1 and CDR2: SGHTS, YDEGEE.

The chain joins TRBV9 to TRBJ2-2; TRBD2 is a possible D gene (7 bases). V dropped 0 bases and J dropped 4 bases, with 19 bases sitting between them. The length of the CDR3 is 18 residues. Germline CDR1 and CDR2: SGDLS and YYNGEE. The CDR3 DNA is TGTGCCAGCAGCGTAGACGTACGGGGGGCCGGGGGCACCGGGGAGCTGTTTTTT. Translation gives CASSVDVRGAGGTGELFF.

The V gene is TRBV5-1, the J gene TRBJ1-2; 9 bases align to TRBD1. The ends lost 0 bases at V and 8 bases at J; junction bases unmatched: 8. The CDR3 length is 15 residues. Germline V lookup: CDR1 SGHRS, CDR2 YFSETQ. CDR3 bases: TGCGCCAGCAGCTTGGGGGGACAGGGTTTGGAGGGCTACACCTTC. Protein: CASSLGGQGLEGYTF. Using reference TRBV5-1 and TRBJ1-2 for the parts outside the CDR3, the full variable domain is KAGVTQTPRYLIKTRGQQVTLSCSPISGHRSVSWYQQTPGQGLQFLFEYFSETQRNKGNFPGRFSGRQFSNSRSEMNVSTLELGDSALYLCASSLGGQGLEGYTFGSGTRLTVV.

In nucleotides, the CDR3 is TGTGCCAGCTCGAGATCGACAGGCCAACAAGAGACCCAGTACTTC. It yields the protein CASSRSTGQQETQYF. This sequence joins TRBV18 and TRBJ2-5; maybe TRBD1 (6 bases). Germline CDR1 reads KGHSH; CDR2 reads LQKENI. The CDR3 length is 15 residues. Trimming cost V 6 bases and J 2 bases, with 16 bases left between them.

The rearrangement joins TRBV4-1 to TRBJ1-3, with D possibly being TRBD1 (6 bases). V shed 1 base and J shed 6 bases, with 13 bases lying between them. CDR1 and CDR2 from the germline V gene are MGHRA and YSYEKL. The length of the CDR3 is 15 residues. CDR3 protein: CASSQGGQNLNTIYF. CDR3 sequence (DNA): TGCGCCAGCAGCCAAGGAGGACAGAATTTAAACACCATATATTTT.

V usage is TRBV6-1 and J usage is TRBJ2-5, with D possibly TRBD2 on 5 matching bases. This CDR3 contains 13 residues. Germline CDR1 and CDR2: MNHNS and SASEGT. V lost 6 bases and J 5 bases, leaving 13 bases between the germline ends. The CDR3 loop is CASRQLGYETQYF. The DNA for the CDR3 is TGTGCCAGCAGGCAACTAGGGTATGAGACCCAGTACTTC.

The CDR3 DNA reads as TGTGCCAGCAGCTTAGGAGGACTAGCGTCCCAAGAGACCCAGTACTTC. This sequence encodes CASSLGGLASQETQYF. V gene TRBV5-4 combines with J gene TRBJ2-5, with 9 bases identical to TRBD2. V dropped 2 bases and J dropped 1; count of bases not matched to a gene: 6. There are 16 residues in the CDR3. The germline CDR1 and CDR2 sequences are SGHNT and YYREEE (reference sequence).

The chain links TRBV6-5 to TRBJ1-4; D is undetermined. V was cut by 2 bases and J by 5 bases, with 9 bases left in between. There are 14 residues in the CDR3. In germline, CDR1 is MNHEY, CDR2 SVGAGI. CDR3 amino acids: CASSYAPGNEKLFF. In DNA, the CDR3 is TGTGCCAGCAGTTACGCCCCCGGGAATGAAAAACTGTTTTTT.

The J gene is TRBJ2-7, the V gene TRBV27, with D possibly being TRBD2 (6 bases). The germline V gene encodes CDR1 MNHEY and CDR2 SMNVEV (reference sequence). V was clipped by 4 bases and J by 3 bases, with 16 bases between them. CDR3 length equals 15 residues. CDR3 sequence: CASSSRDRPDYEQYF. CDR3 bases: TGTGCCAGCAGTTCGCGGGACCGCCCGGACTACGAGCAGTACTTC.

The J gene is TRBJ2-3, the V gene TRBV29-1; D gene ambiguous. Trimming removed 4 bases from V and 2 bases from J, with 7 bases in between. Germline CDR1 reads SQVTM; CDR2 reads ANQGSEA. The CDR3 runs 12 residues. In nucleotides, the CDR3 is TGCAGCGTTGCGAGAACCACAGATACGCAGTATTTT. Translated, it gives CSVARTTDTQYF.

This chain uses TRBV19 with TRBJ2-1; the D gene is possibly TRBD2 (5 bases). Germline CDR1 LNHDA, CDR2 SQIVND (reference sequence). There are 16 residues in the CDR3. Trimming took 7 bases from V and 3 from J, leaving 19 bases between them. In DNA, the CDR3 is TGTGCCAGTATCGACCACGGAGGAGCGCACTACAATGAGCAGTTCTTC. Translated, it gives CASIDHGGAHYNEQFF.

V and J are TRBV5-1 and TRBJ2-2; 11 nucleotides agree with TRBD1. V gave up 2 bases and J gave up 7 bases; unmatched junction bases: 4. The CDR3 sequence is 15 residues long. Germline lookup yields CDR1 SGHRS and CDR2 YFSETQ. The DNA of the CDR3 is TGCGCCAGCAGCTTTGGACAGGGGGCCATCGGGGAGCTGTTTTTT. It is translated as CASSFGQGAIGELFF. The full variable domain, with the rest looked up from reference TRBV5-1 and TRBJ2-2, is KAGVTQTPRYLIKTRGQQVTLSCSPISGHRSVSWYQQTPGQGLQFLFEYFSETQRNKGNFPGRFSGRQFSNSRSEMNVSTLELGDSALYLCASSFGQGAIGELFFGEGSRLTVL.

The genes are TRBV9 and TRBJ2-2, with 9 nucleotides matching TRBD1. V trimming: 4 bases; J trimming: 4 bases; junction bases outside the gene matches: 8. This CDR3 has 16 amino acids. Germline V CDR1 and CDR2: SGDLS, YYNGEE. CDR3 loop: CASSPRTGASTGELFF. The CDR3 nucleotides read TGTGCCAGCAGCCCCCGGACAGGGGCGAGCACCGGGGAGCTGTTTTTT.

The V gene is TRBV10-2, the J gene TRBJ1-6; D is undetermined. Trimming shortened V by 7 bases and J by 8 bases, and 15 bases separated the two germline ends. The CDR3 is 14 amino acids. Germline V CDR1 and CDR2: WSHSY, SAAADI. CDR3 region: CASTGWAADSPLHF. The CDR3, as DNA: TGCGCCAGCACTGGGTGGGCAGCCGATTCACCCCTCCACTTT.

The rearrangement uses TRBV19 and TRBJ1-2; TRBD1 matches 7 bases. V shed 1 base and J 9 bases; nucleotides not matched to a gene: 5. This CDR3 comprises 13 residues. Germline CDR1 is LNHDA and CDR2 is SQIVND (reference sequence). The CDR3 coding sequence is TGTGCCAGTAGTATAGGGGGACAGCGGAGCTACACCTTC. Residues: CASSIGGQRSYTF.

This rearrangement joins TRBV2 to TRBJ2-3, with 7 bases matching TRBD2. This CDR3 comprises 14 residues. Germline assignment: CDR1 SNHLY and CDR2 FYNNEI. With V trimmed by 11 bases and J by 1 base, 9 bases remained unmatched. This CDR3 reads CAYTAGVGTDTQYF. The CDR3 DNA reads as TGTGCCTACACCGCGGGGGTGGGCACAGATACGCAGTATTTT.

This clone was found once. This CDR3 reads CASKTGGNTEAFF. In DNA form, the CDR3 reads TGTGCCAGTAAGACAGGGGGCAACACTGAAGCTTTCTTT. The J gene is TRBJ1-1, the V gene TRBV19; the match to TRBD1 covers 10 bases. CDR3 length equals 13 residues. Per the germline V gene, CDR1 is LNHDA and CDR2 is SQIVND (reference sequence). The junction had 1 base not matched to a gene; V was cut back by 7 bases and J by 2 bases. Based on the CDR3 plus reference TRBV19 and TRBJ1-1, the full variable domain is DGGITQSPKYLFRKEGQNVTLSCEQNLNHDAMYWYRQDPGQGLRLIYYSQIVNDFQKGDIAEGYSVSREKKESFPLTVTSAQKNPTAFYLCASKTGGNTEAFFGQGTRLTVV.